This TCR beta chain is from a study of blood T cell repertoires in COVID-19. Turning to the study itself: T cells, B-cell-depleted T cells, or PBMCs supplied cDNA or gDNA.

Generated by immunoSEQ multiplex PCR, the TCRdb table keeps only in-frame clones and is missing some. Of 110,000 to 150,000 clones listed, almost 85% are singletons. Unmatched junction bases numbered 5, after V lost 0 bases and J lost 7 bases. Germline CDR1 reads SGHRS; CDR2 reads YFSETQ. This CDR3 contains 15 residues. The receptor's source is a man in his forties or fifties with acute or convalescent COVID-19. Sequencing input: peripheral blood. The gene calls are TRBV5-1 and TRBJ2-1, with 9 bases that match TRBD1. CDR3 sequence (DNA): TGCGCCAGCAGCTTGGAGGGACAGGGATGGAATGAGCAGTTCTTC. Protein product: CASSLEGQGWNEQFF.